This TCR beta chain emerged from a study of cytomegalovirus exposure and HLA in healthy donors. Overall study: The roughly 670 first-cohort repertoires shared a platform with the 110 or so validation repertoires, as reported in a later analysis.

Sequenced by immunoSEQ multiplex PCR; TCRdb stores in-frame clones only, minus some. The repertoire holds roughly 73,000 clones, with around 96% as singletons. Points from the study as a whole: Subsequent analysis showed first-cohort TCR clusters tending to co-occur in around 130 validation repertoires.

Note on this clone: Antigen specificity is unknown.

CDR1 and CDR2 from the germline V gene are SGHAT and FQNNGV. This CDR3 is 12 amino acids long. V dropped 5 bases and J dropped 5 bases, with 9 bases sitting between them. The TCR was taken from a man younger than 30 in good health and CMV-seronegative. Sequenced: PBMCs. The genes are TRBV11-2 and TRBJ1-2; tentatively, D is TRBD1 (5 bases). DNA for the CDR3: TGTGCCAGCAGCGCGGGGGGGTATGGCTACACCTTC. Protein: CASSAGGYGYTF.